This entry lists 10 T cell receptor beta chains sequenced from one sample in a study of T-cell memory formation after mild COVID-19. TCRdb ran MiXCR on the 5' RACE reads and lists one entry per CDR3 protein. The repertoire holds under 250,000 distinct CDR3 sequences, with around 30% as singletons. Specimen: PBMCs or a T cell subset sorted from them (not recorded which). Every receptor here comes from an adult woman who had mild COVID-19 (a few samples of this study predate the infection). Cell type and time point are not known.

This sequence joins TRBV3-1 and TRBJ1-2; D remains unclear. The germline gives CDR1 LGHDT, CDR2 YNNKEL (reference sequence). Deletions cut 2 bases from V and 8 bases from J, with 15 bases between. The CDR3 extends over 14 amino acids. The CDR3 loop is CASSQSLRVGGYTF. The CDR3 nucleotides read TGTGCCAGCAGCCAATCTCTTCGGGTAGGCGGCTACACCTTC.

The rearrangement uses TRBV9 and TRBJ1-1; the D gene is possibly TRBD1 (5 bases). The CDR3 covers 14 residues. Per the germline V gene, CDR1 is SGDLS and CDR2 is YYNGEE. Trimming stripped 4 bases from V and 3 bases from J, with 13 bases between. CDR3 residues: CASSSSVGDTEAFF. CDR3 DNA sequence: TGTGCCAGCAGCTCCAGCGTGGGGGACACTGAAGCTTTCTTT.

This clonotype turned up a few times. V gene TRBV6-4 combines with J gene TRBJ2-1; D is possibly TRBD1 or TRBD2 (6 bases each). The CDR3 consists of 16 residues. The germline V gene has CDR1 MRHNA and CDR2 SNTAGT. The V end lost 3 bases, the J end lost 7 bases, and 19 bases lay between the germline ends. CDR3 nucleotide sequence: TGTGCCAGCAGTGATGGCCCTGGGTCGGGGGCAAATGAGCAGTTCTTC. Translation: CASSDGPGSGANEQFF.

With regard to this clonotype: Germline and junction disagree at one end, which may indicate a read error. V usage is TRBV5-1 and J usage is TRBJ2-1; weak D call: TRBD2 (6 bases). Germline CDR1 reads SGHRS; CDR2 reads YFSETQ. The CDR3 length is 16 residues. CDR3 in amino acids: CASSSQTGSSYNDQFF. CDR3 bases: TGCGCCAGCAGCTCCCAAACCGGGAGCTCCTACAATGATCAGTTCTTC.

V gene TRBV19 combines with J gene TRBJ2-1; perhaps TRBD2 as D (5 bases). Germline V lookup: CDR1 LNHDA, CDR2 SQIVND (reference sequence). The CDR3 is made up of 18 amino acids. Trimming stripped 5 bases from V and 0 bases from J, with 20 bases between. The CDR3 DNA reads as TGTGCCAGTAGTTCCGGCGGGCCTTACACGAGCTCCTACAATGAGCAGTTCTTC. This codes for CASSSGGPYTSSYNEQFF.

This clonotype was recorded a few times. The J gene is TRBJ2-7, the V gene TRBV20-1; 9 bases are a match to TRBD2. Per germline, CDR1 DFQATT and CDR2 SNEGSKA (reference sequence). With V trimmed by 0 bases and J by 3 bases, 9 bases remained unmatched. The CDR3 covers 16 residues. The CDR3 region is CSARDTGTSSFYEQYF. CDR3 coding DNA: TGCAGTGCTAGAGATACCGGGACTAGCTCCTTCTACGAGCAGTACTTC.

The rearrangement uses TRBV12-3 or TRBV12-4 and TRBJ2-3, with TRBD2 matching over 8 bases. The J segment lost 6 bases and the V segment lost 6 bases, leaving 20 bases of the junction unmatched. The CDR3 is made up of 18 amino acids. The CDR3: CASSFHNSGGPRRDTQYF. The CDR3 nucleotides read TGTGCCAGCAGCTTCCACAATTCGGGGGGGCCGAGACGCGATACGCAGTATTTT.

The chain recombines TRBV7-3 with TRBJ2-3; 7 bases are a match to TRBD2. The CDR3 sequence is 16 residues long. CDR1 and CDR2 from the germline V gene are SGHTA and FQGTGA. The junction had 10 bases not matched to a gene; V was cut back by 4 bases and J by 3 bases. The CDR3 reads CASSSRLALGTDTQYF. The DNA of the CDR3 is TGTGCCAGCAGCTCACGACTAGCCTTGGGGACAGATACGCAGTATTTT. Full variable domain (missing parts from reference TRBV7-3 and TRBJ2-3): GAGVSQTPSNKVTEKGKYVELRCDPISGHTALYWYRQSLGQGPEFLIYFQGTGAADDSGLPNDRFFAVRPEGSVSTLKIQRTERGDSAVYLCASSSRLALGTDTQYFGPGTRLTVL.

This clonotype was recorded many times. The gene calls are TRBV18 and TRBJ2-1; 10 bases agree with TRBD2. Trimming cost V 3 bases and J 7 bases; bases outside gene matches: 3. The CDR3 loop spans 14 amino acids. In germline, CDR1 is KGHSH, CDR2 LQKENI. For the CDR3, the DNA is TGTGCCAGCTCACCGACTAGCGGGTCGAATGAGCAGTTCTTC. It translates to CASSPTSGSNEQFF. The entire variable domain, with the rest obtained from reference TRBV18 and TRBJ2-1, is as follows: NAGVMQNPRHLVRRRGQEARLRCSPMKGHSHVYWYRQLPEEGLKFMVYLQKENIIDESGMPKERFSAEFPKEGPSILRIQQVVRGDSAAYFCASSPTSGSNEQFFGPGTRLTVL.

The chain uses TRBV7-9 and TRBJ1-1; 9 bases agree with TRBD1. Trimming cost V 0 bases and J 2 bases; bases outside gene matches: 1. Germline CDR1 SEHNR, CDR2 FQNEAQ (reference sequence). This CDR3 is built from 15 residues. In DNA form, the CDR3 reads TGTGCCAGCAGCTTAGCGGACAGGGGTAACACTGAAGCTTTCTTT. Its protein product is CASSLADRGNTEAFF.